The 27 T cell receptor beta chains listed next were all sequenced from one sample in a study of blood T cell repertoires in COVID-19 (dated by TCRdb to the early 2020s). The library was made by the immunoSEQ multiplex PCR assay. The clones in this table, taken by TCRdb from immuneACCESS, are in-frame only. Not every clone is retained; where verified, under half of the shortfall comes from an unresolved V gene, and the cause of the rest is unknown. For this sample the table gives over 250,000 clones, of which about 89% were detected only once. Roughly an eighth of the sample goes to the ten largest clones. Sequenced material: peripheral blood. Receptor source: a woman aged 60-70 years with acute or convalescent COVID-19.

This chain joins TRBV6-2 or TRBV6-3 and TRBJ2-7; the match to TRBD2 covers 10 bases. The ends lost 2 bases at V and 2 bases at J; junction bases unmatched: 12. This CDR3 has 18 amino acids. The germline gives CDR1 MNHEY, CDR2 SVGEGT. DNA for the CDR3: TGTGCCAGCAGTTACGCTCTAGCGGGGGTGAGGATCACCTACGAGCAGTACTTC. Its protein product is CASSYALAGVRITYEQYF.

V is TRBV6-5 and J is TRBJ2-5; TRBD2 matches 10 bases. Germline CDR1 and CDR2: MNHEY and SVGAGI. The CDR3 contains 14 residues. The V gene end was trimmed by 6 bases and the J gene end by 5 bases; junction bases not matched to a gene: 6. This chain's CDR3 is CASRLSGGAETQYF. The CDR3 coding sequence is TGTGCCAGCAGACTAAGCGGGGGGGCGGAGACCCAGTACTTC.

J is TRBJ1-1 and V is TRBV19; no reliable D call. The CDR3 spans 16 residues. V was shortened by 5 bases and J by 5 bases, with 21 bases between the two germline ends. Germline-derived CDR1 and CDR2 are LNHDA and SQIVND (reference sequence). The DNA of the CDR3 is TGTGCCAGTAGTCCCTCGGAGGGATTCCCAAATACTGAAGCTTTCTTT. Its translation is CASSPSEGFPNTEAFF.

This clone was seen only a few times. The chain uses TRBV3-1 (or the pseudogene TRBV3-2) and TRBJ2-7, with D tentatively TRBD1 (5 bases). The CDR3 covers 17 residues. Germline CDR1 LGHDT, CDR2 YNNKEL (reference sequence). Trimming shortened V by 1 base and J by 1 base, and 17 bases separated the two germline ends. Here the CDR3 DNA reads TGTGCCAGCAGCCAAGTTTGGCGTAGTAGGGGATCCTACGAGCAGTACTTC. It is translated as CASSQVWRSRGSYEQYF.

The genes are TRBV11-2 and TRBJ2-1; 10 positions agree with TRBD2. The CDR3 covers 15 residues. The trim removed 5 bases at V and 5 bases at J, leaving 6 bases unmatched. Per germline, CDR1 SGHAT and CDR2 FQNNGV. As DNA, the CDR3 is TGTGCCAGCAGCCTCAGCGGACTAGCGGACAATGAGCAGTTCTTC. Its translation is CASSLSGLADNEQFF.

CDR3 in amino acids: CASSYVSENEKLFF. CDR3 DNA sequence: TGTGCCAGCAGCTACGTATCTGAGAATGAAAAACTGTTTTTT. The chain combines TRBV7-9 with TRBJ1-4, with D unresolved. V shed 4 bases and J shed 5 bases, with 11 bases lying between them. Per the germline V gene, CDR1 is SEHNR and CDR2 is FQNEAQ (reference sequence). This CDR3 comprises 14 residues.

This clone was counted between two and nine times. The chain is built from TRBV10-3 and TRBJ2-2, with D unclear. The CDR3 is 12 residues long. Deletions cut 8 bases from V and 5 bases from J, with 9 bases between. Germline V CDR1 and CDR2: ENHRY, SYGVKD. CDR3 loop: CAISLRTGELFF. CDR3 nucleotides: TGTGCCATCTCCCTAAGAACCGGGGAGCTGTTTTTT.

The CDR3: CASSLQGFPEAFF. As DNA, the CDR3 is TGTGCCAGCAGCCTACAGGGATTCCCTGAAGCTTTCTTT. This chain joins TRBV6-5 and TRBJ1-1, with D maybe TRBD1 (6 bases). Germline V gene lookup returns CDR1 MNHEY and CDR2 SVGAGI. The CDR3 sequence is 13 residues long. Between the trimmed V and J ends, which lost 6 bases and 6 bases, there was a span of 14 bases.

This chain uses TRBV6-5 with TRBJ2-7, with D maybe TRBD1 (6 bases). The CDR3 contains 14 residues. Germline lookup yields CDR1 MNHEY and CDR2 SVGAGI. The ends were cut back, 8 bases at V and 7 bases at J, with 21 bases in the middle. CDR3 DNA: TGTGCCAGCGGTTTACAGGGCAATCTTCGAGAGCAGTACTTC. Translating gives CASGLQGNLREQYF.

This chain links TRBV5-4 with TRBJ2-5; 7 bases agree with TRBD1. Trimming at V came to 3 bases and at J to 4 bases, leaving 9 bases not matched to a gene. CDR1 SGHNT and CDR2 YYREEE come from the germline V gene (reference sequence). This CDR3 is built from 15 residues. Here the CDR3 reads CASSSNRGSSETQYF. The CDR3 DNA follows: TGTGCCAGCAGCTCCAACAGGGGTTCTTCAGAGACCCAGTACTTC.

V and J are TRBV28 and TRBJ1-1; TRBD1 aligns across 7 bases. The length of the CDR3 is 18 residues. The V gene end was trimmed by 2 bases and the J gene end by 1 base; junction bases not matched to a gene: 13. Germline CDR1 is MDHEN and CDR2 is SYDVKM. The CDR3: CASSLPPTGAFQNTEAFF. DNA of the CDR3: TGTGCCAGCAGTTTACCCCCTACAGGGGCCTTCCAGAACACTGAAGCTTTCTTT.

V and J are TRBV19 and TRBJ2-7; TRBD2 agrees at 12 bases. After removal of 4 bases from V and 7 bases from J, the junction contained 5 bases not matched to a gene. The CDR3 spans 14 residues. Germline assignment: CDR1 LNHDA and CDR2 SQIVND (reference sequence). This chain's CDR3 is CASSRTSGVSEQYF. DNA of the CDR3: TGTGCCAGTAGTAGGACTAGCGGGGTCTCTGAGCAGTACTTC.

The rearrangement joins TRBV5-4 to TRBJ1-1; D remains unclear. The CDR3 is 13 residues long. The V end was cut by 0 bases, the J end by 2 bases, with 5 bases between. CDR1 and CDR2 from the germline V gene are SGHNT and YYREEE (reference sequence). The CDR3 nucleotides read TGTGCCAGCAGCTTGGCCGTAAACACTGAAGCTTTCTTT. Protein sequence: CASSLAVNTEAFF.

The chain has TRBV5-6 and TRBJ2-2, with 7 bases that match TRBD1. CDR3 length: 16 residues. Germline-derived CDR1 and CDR2 are SGHDT and YYEEEE. V lost 4 bases to trimming and J lost 4 bases; unmatched junction nucleotides: 10. The CDR3 DNA is TGTGCCAGCAGCCTTCAGACAGGGCCGGGCACCGGGGAGCTGTTTTTT. Its protein is CASSLQTGPGTGELFF.

This rearrangement joins TRBV9 to TRBJ2-1, with 14 bases matching TRBD2. Germline V gives CDR1 SGDLS, CDR2 YYNGEE. The CDR3 totals 20 residues. Unmatched junction bases numbered 13, after V lost 5 bases and J lost 0 bases. The CDR3: CASRETGLAGAEGSYNEQFF. The DNA for the CDR3 is TGTGCCAGCAGGGAAACGGGACTAGCGGGAGCAGAAGGCTCCTACAATGAGCAGTTCTTC.

This chain connects TRBV30 to TRBJ2-7; 11 positions agree with TRBD2. Trimming removed 0 bases from V and 7 bases from J; junction bases left unmatched: 11. This CDR3 region has 16 residues. Germline V gene data show CDR1 as GTSNPN and CDR2 as SVGIG (reference sequence). This chain's CDR3 is CAWSVPRLAGRGEQYF. CDR3 in DNA: TGTGCCTGGAGTGTACCCCGACTAGCGGGAAGGGGGGAGCAGTACTTC. The entire variable domain, with the rest obtained from reference TRBV30 and TRBJ2-7, is as follows: SQTIHQWPATLVQPVGSPLSLECTVEGTSNPNLYWYRQAAGRGLQLLFYSVGIGQISSEVPQNLSASRPQDRQFILSSKKLLLSDSGFYLCAWSVPRLAGRGEQYFGPGTRLTVT.

This clone has a single count. The chain joins TRBV28 to TRBJ1-2; D is unclear. The CDR3 sequence is 14 residues long. V was pared by 5 bases and J by 4 bases, with 14 bases between. Germline V gene data show CDR1 as MDHEN and CDR2 as SYDVKM. CDR3 sequence (DNA): TGTGCCAGCAGTCCCCCTCGCGGGAGCTATGGCTACACCTTC. This gives the protein CASSPPRGSYGYTF.

The CDR3 DNA is TGTGCCAGCAGTGAATCCGGTGGCACTGAAGCTTTCTTT. Translating gives CASSESGGTEAFF. V usage is TRBV6-1 and J usage is TRBJ1-1; D gene uncertain. CDR1 is MNHNS and CDR2 is SASEGT in the germline V gene. The V end lost 2 bases, the J end lost 4 bases, and 8 bases lay between the germline ends. The CDR3 loop spans 13 amino acids.

V and J are TRBV2 and TRBJ1-6, with a tentative D call TRBD1 (6 bases). Germline CDR1 is SNHLY and CDR2 is FYNNEI. The CDR3 is 14 amino acids. V was pared by 5 bases and J by 12 bases, with 17 bases between. The CDR3 spells CASSLRTALVPLHF. The CDR3 DNA reads TGTGCCAGCAGTCTACGGACAGCCTTGGTACCCCTCCACTTT.

This clone turned up a few times. This chain links TRBV27 with TRBJ2-7; D unresolved. Germline loops: CDR1 MNHEY, CDR2 SMNVEV (reference sequence). V lost 3 bases and J lost 2, with 8 bases in between. The CDR3 spans 13 residues. CDR3 in amino acids: CASSFSRAYEQYF. For the CDR3, the DNA is TGTGCCAGCAGTTTCTCTCGGGCCTACGAGCAGTACTTC.

This clone was seen only a few times. The V gene is TRBV10-2, the J gene TRBJ2-7; D is possibly TRBD1 (6 bases). Trimming cost V 3 bases and J 7 bases, with 19 bases left between them. The germline CDR1 and CDR2 sequences are WSHSY and SAAADI. The CDR3 loop spans 15 amino acids. Here the CDR3 reads CASSDFRQAEREQYF. The CDR3 DNA reads TGCGCCAGCAGTGATTTCCGACAGGCCGAGCGGGAGCAGTACTTC.

The DNA of the CDR3 is TGCGCCAGCAGCCCGGGGGGTGGGTACTCCTACAATGAGCAGTTCTTC. It specifies CASSPGGGYSYNEQFF. The rearrangement links TRBV4-1 to TRBJ2-1; the match to TRBD2 covers 7 bases. This CDR3 region has 16 residues. Germline V gene sequence: CDR1 MGHRA, CDR2 YSYEKL. Losses at the gene ends were 4 bases for V and 0 bases for J; bases not matched to a gene: 6.

The chain couples TRBV5-1 to TRBJ2-1, with 8 bases that match TRBD2. Losses at the gene ends were 0 bases for V and 5 bases for J; bases not matched to a gene: 1. Germline assignment: CDR1 SGHRS and CDR2 YFSETQ. The CDR3 is 14 amino acids. CDR3 coding DNA: TGCGCCAGCAGCTTGGAACTAGCGGACAATGAGCAGTTCTTC. As protein: CASSLELADNEQFF.

CDR3 sequence: CATSSIGTATNEKLFF. CDR3 coding DNA: TGTGCCACCAGCAGCATAGGGACAGCAACTAATGAAAAACTGTTTTTT. J is TRBJ1-4 and V is TRBV15; 7 bases line up with TRBD1. Germline V CDR1 and CDR2: LNHNV, YYDKDF (reference sequence). Trimming at V came to 3 bases and at J to 0 bases, leaving 4 bases not matched to a gene. The CDR3 is made up of 16 amino acids. The whole variable domain, remainder taken from reference TRBV15 and TRBJ1-4, is DAMVIQNPRYQVTQFGKPVTLSCSQTLNHNVMYWYQQKSSQAPKLLFHYYDKDFNNEADTPDNFQSRRPNTSFCFLDIRSPGLGDTAMYLCATSSIGTATNEKLFFGSGTQLSVL.

This clone appeared a few times. V is TRBV5-1 and J is TRBJ1-1; tentatively, D is TRBD1 (5 bases). Germline CDR1 is SGHRS and CDR2 is YFSETQ. The V and J ends lost 4 bases and 0 bases respectively, with 13 bases between them. This CDR3 has 15 residues. CDR3 amino acids: CASSPEGRLNTEAFF. Written as DNA, the CDR3 is TGCGCCAGCAGCCCGGAGGGACGGTTGAACACTGAAGCTTTCTTT.

This clone has a single count. This rearrangement joins TRBV28 to TRBJ2-1, with D possibly being TRBD1 (5 bases). CDR3 length equals 11 residues. Germline V gives CDR1 MDHEN, CDR2 SYDVKM. Trimming stripped 8 bases from V and 9 bases from J, with 11 bases between. CDR3 sequence (DNA): TGTGCCAGCCAGGTTAGGGGTGAGCAGTTCTTC. Its translation: CASQVRGEQFF.

With regard to this clone: Other nucleotide sequences from this sample produce the same CDR3. The rearrangement uses TRBV20-1 and TRBJ1-3; D is unclear. The V and J ends lost 3 bases and 2 bases respectively, with 8 bases between them. Germline V lookup: CDR1 DFQATT, CDR2 SNEGSKA (reference sequence). The CDR3 contains 13 residues. DNA of the CDR3: TGCAGTGCTAGTCGAGGTACTGGAAACACCATATATTTT. Protein sequence: CSASRGTGNTIYF.